The 5 T cell receptor beta chains below come from one sample, sequenced in a study of blood T cell repertoires in COVID-19. TCRdb's copy holds only in-frame clones and misses some; the assay was immunoSEQ multiplex PCR. In the table there are about 230,000 clones, about 90% of which are singletons. The sample was PBMCs or T cells enriched from blood (not recorded which). These receptor sequences come from a man between 25 and 39 years old who had recovered from COVID-19.

In this sample, this clone turned up once. This chain connects TRBV19 to TRBJ2-1; TRBD2 matches at 9 bases. After removal of 1 base from V and 5 bases from J, the junction contained 3 bases not matched to a gene. Germline CDR1 and CDR2: LNHDA and SQIVND (reference sequence). There are 15 residues in the CDR3. The CDR3 region has the DNA TGTGCCAGTAGTATAGTTGCGGGAGGGAACAATGAGCAGTTCTTC. Encoded protein: CASSIVAGGNNEQFF.

The rearrangement uses TRBV5-4 and TRBJ2-3; weak D call: TRBD1 (5 bases). Trimming removed 1 base at V and 0 bases at J, with 15 bases between. Looked up from germline, CDR1 is SGHNT and CDR2 is YYREEE (reference sequence). The CDR3 runs to 17 residues. The CDR3: CASSLRGLRGSTDTQYF. The CDR3 DNA is TGTGCCAGCAGCTTGAGGGGCCTAAGGGGAAGCACAGATACGCAGTATTTT.

The chain couples TRBV2 to TRBJ1-5; the match to TRBD1 covers 7 bases. This CDR3 contains 15 residues. From germline, CDR1 is SNHLY and CDR2 FYNNEI. J was trimmed by 6 bases and V by 6 bases; bases with no gene match: 11. This CDR3 reads CASRVGGAGAQPQHF. CDR3 nucleotides: TGTGCCAGCAGGGTAGGGGGCGCAGGGGCTCAGCCCCAGCATTTT.

The chain recombines TRBV28 with TRBJ1-3; the match to TRBD1 covers 10 bases. The V gene end was trimmed by 6 bases and the J gene end by 5 bases; junction bases not matched to a gene: 7. The CDR3 totals 15 residues. The V gene's germline CDR1 is MDHEN and CDR2 SYDVKM. CDR3 DNA sequence: TGTGCCAGCAGGGAAGGGACAGGGGATAGAAACACCATATATTTT. Protein sequence: CASREGTGDRNTIYF.

This chain joins TRBV4-1 and TRBJ1-2; no firm D call. Germline CDR1 reads MGHRA; CDR2 reads YSYEKL. This CDR3 is built from 14 residues. V lost 0 bases, J lost 4 bases, and 9 bases lay in between. The CDR3 region is CASSQEGSTYGYTF. CDR3 coding DNA: TGCGCCAGCAGCCAAGAAGGGAGTACCTATGGCTACACCTTC.